This T cell receptor (beta chain) was identified in a study of control samples from healthy donors and cancer patients. Trimming cost V 4 bases and J 4 bases; bases outside gene matches: 8. The CDR3 is made up of 15 amino acids. Per the germline V gene, CDR1 is ENHRY and CDR2 is SYGVKD. Profiled with immunoSEQ multiplex PCR; TCRdb holds only in-frame clones, not every one. The sample has about 180,000 clones; approximately 90% are singletons. The material sequenced was blood. This receptor was obtained from a man aged 25 to 40 in good health. The chain joins TRBV10-3 to TRBJ1-1; 8 nucleotides agree with TRBD1. CDR3 nucleotide sequence: TGTGCCATCAGTGTTGATACAGGGGGGCCCACTGAAGCTTTCTTT. This translates into CAISVDTGGPTEAFF.